This TCR beta chain was captured in a study of cytomegalovirus exposure and HLA in healthy donors. Study-wide results and caveats: A previous analysis found most TCR beta V segments productive roughly 87% or roughly 30% of the time.

PCR employed 60 Vbeta and 13 Jbeta primers. Some clones are missing from TCRdb's copy, which holds only in-frame ones; the method was immunoSEQ multiplex PCR. In total, the table holds approximately 130,000 clones. With respect to this clone: What it binds is not known.

After removal of 2 bases from V and 3 bases from J, the junction contained 4 bases not matched to a gene. The V gene's germline CDR1 is MDHEN and CDR2 SYDVKM. This CDR3 is 15 amino acids long. The sequence derives from a woman aged 55-75 years in good health and CMV-seronegative. Sequenced material: PBMCs. This chain uses TRBV28 with TRBJ2-3, with TRBD1 matching 8 bases. CDR3: CASSLSTGGTDTQYF. The CDR3, as DNA: TGTGCCAGCAGTTTAAGCACAGGGGGTACAGATACGCAGTATTTT.